The 15 T cell receptor beta chains given below trace back to one sample, sequenced in a study of blood T cell repertoires in COVID-19. The method was immunoSEQ multiplex PCR; TCRdb's version includes in-frame clones alone and lacks a portion of them. The data contain 120,000 or so clones, over 55% of them singletons. The sequencing input was peripheral blood. The receptors originated from an older woman with acute or convalescent COVID-19.

DNA of the CDR3: TGCGCCAGCAGCCGGTCGACAGCGGGAGTAAACGAGCAGTACTTC. Its translation: CASSRSTAGVNEQYF. V and J are TRBV5-1 and TRBJ2-7, with 8 bases identical to TRBD2. Losses at the gene ends were 4 bases for V and 5 bases for J; bases not matched to a gene: 11. Germline V gene lookup returns CDR1 SGHRS and CDR2 YFSETQ. The CDR3 runs 15 residues.

The chain uses TRBV6-5 and TRBJ2-3, with a weak D call TRBD2 (5 bases). With 7 bases removed from V and 3 bases from J, the gap between germline ends came to 8 bases. Germline CDR1 reads MNHEY; CDR2 reads SVGAGI. The CDR3 length is 12 residues. CDR3 region: CASIGGTDTQYF. CDR3 sequence (DNA): TGTGCCAGCATCGGCGGGACAGATACGCAGTATTTT.

Regarding this clone: Relative to the germline gene, one junction end is altered; a read error may explain this. V and J are TRBV5-1 and TRBJ2-1, with a tentative D call TRBD1 (5 bases). Germline V gene lookup returns CDR1 SGHRS and CDR2 YFSETQ. This CDR3 comprises 15 residues. The CDR3 DNA reads TGCGCCAGCAGCTTGAGACAGAGCACGTACACTGAGCAGTTCTTC. This sequence encodes CASSLRQSTYTEQFF.

The CDR3 DNA follows: TGTGCCAGTAGTATTAACAGGGGGGGGAACACTGAAGCTTTCTTT. Amino acid sequence: CASSINRGGNTEAFF. The chain links TRBV19 to TRBJ1-1, with 8 bases aligning to TRBD1. This CDR3 has 15 residues. V dropped 3 bases and J dropped 1; count of bases not matched to a gene: 4. Germline loops: CDR1 LNHDA, CDR2 SQIVND (reference sequence).

This chain links TRBV27 with TRBJ1-2, with 8 bases matching TRBD1. The trim removed 6 bases at V and 5 bases at J, leaving 8 bases unmatched. Germline values: CDR1 MNHEY, CDR2 SMNVEV (reference sequence). The CDR3 sequence is 14 residues long. The CDR3 loop is CASSHRGFQYGYTF. The CDR3 nucleotides are TGTGCCAGCAGCCACAGGGGGTTCCAGTATGGCTACACCTTC.

The V call is TRBV12-3 or TRBV12-4, the J call TRBJ1-2, with TRBD1 as a possible D gene (6 bases). V was trimmed by 10 bases and J by 3 bases, leaving 15 bases between them. CDR3 length equals 13 residues. CDR3 residues: CATRGGSDYGYTF. Written as DNA, the CDR3 is TGTGCCACGAGGGGGGGCTCGGACTATGGCTACACCTTC.

The V call is TRBV24-1, the J call TRBJ1-2; D might be TRBD1 (6 bases). This CDR3 is built from 15 residues. Trimming shortened V by 4 bases and J by 9 bases, and 20 bases separated the two germline ends. Per germline, CDR1 KGHDR and CDR2 SFDVKD. CDR3 protein: CATSDSSLRQESYTF. DNA of the CDR3: TGTGCCACCAGTGACTCATCACTGAGACAGGAGAGCTACACCTTC.

This clone showed up just a few times. In DNA, the CDR3 is TGTGCCACCAGTGATCCGTCTCCGGGACAGGGGCACCACGAGCAGTACTTC. It yields the protein CATSDPSPGQGHHEQYF. The chain has TRBV24-1 and TRBJ2-7, with TRBD1 identical over 10 bases. The V gene end was trimmed by 3 bases and the J gene end by 5 bases; junction bases not matched to a gene: 12. Per germline, CDR1 KGHDR and CDR2 SFDVKD. The CDR3 is 17 amino acids.

In this sample, this clone turned up a few times. The J gene is TRBJ2-2, the V gene TRBV19; TRBD2 aligns across 11 bases. The CDR3 is 17 amino acids. The V gene's germline CDR1 is LNHDA and CDR2 SQIVND (reference sequence). J lost 4 bases, V lost 3 bases, and 7 bases had no gene match. In DNA, the CDR3 is TGTGCCAGTAGTATGGGCCGACTAGCGGGGATCACCGGGGAGCTGTTTTTT. This gives the protein CASSMGRLAGITGELFF. Supplemented by reference TRBV19 and TRBJ2-2, the full variable domain reads DGGITQSPKYLFRKEGQNVTLSCEQNLNHDAMYWYRQDPGQGLRLIYYSQIVNDFQKGDIAEGYSVSREKKESFPLTVTSAQKNPTAFYLCASSMGRLAGITGELFFGEGSRLTVL.

The chain recombines TRBV5-4 with TRBJ2-5, with 8 positions matching TRBD1. V shed 3 bases and J 2 bases; nucleotides not matched to a gene: 6. This CDR3 comprises 15 residues. The V gene's germline CDR1 is SGHNT and CDR2 YYREEE (reference sequence). For the CDR3, the DNA is TGTGCCAGCAGCTCCCCCGGGACAGGTCAAGAGACCCAGTACTTC. Its protein is CASSSPGTGQETQYF. Using reference TRBV5-4 and TRBJ2-5 for the parts outside the CDR3, the full variable domain is ETGVTQSPTHLIKTRGQQVTLRCSSQSGHNTVSWYQQALGQGPQFIFQYYREEENGRGNFPPRFSGLQFPNYSSELNVNALELDDSALYLCASSSPGTGQETQYFGPGTRLLVL.

The chain uses TRBV21-1 and TRBJ1-4; TRBD1 is the table's D call and was not checked against the DNA. TRBV21-1 is designated a pseudogene. The CDR3 consists of 16 residues. The CDR3 region is CASSKARGPTNEKLFF. The CDR3 DNA reads TGTGCCAGCAGCAAAGCACGTGGGCCGACTAATGAAAAACTGTTTTTT.

The chain is built from TRBV10-1 and TRBJ1-5, with 8 bases that match TRBD1. Trimming cost V 10 bases and J 4 bases; bases outside gene matches: 9. CDR3 length: 14 residues. Germline CDR1 and CDR2: WNHNN and SYGVQD (reference sequence). This CDR3 reads CAIPSGQVNQPQHF. The CDR3 DNA reads TGCGCCATCCCCTCGGGACAGGTGAATCAGCCCCAGCATTTT.

The genes are TRBV18 and TRBJ1-5; D remains ambiguous. V lost 2 bases and J 4 bases, leaving 6 bases between the germline ends. CDR1 KGHSH and CDR2 LQKENI come from the germline V gene. The CDR3 extends over 13 amino acids. In DNA, the CDR3 is TGTGCCAGCTCACCAGGAGAGAATCAGCCCCAGCATTTT. Protein product: CASSPGENQPQHF.

V usage is TRBV29-1 and J usage is TRBJ2-5; 9 bases match TRBD1. Germline CDR1 is SQVTM and CDR2 is ANQGSEA. V lost 5 bases, J lost 5 bases, and 15 bases stayed unmatched. The CDR3 sequence is 16 residues long. In nucleotides, the CDR3 is TGCAGCGTTACTCAGTCCGGGACAGGGAGTCGGGAGACCCAGTACTTC. This codes for CSVTQSGTGSRETQYF.

The chain couples TRBV7-2 to TRBJ2-4; TRBD2 aligns across 9 bases. This CDR3 comprises 16 residues. The J segment lost 0 bases and the V segment lost 1 base, leaving 1 base of the junction unmatched. Germline V lookup: CDR1 SGHTA, CDR2 FQGNSA. The DNA for the CDR3 is TGTGCCAGCAGCTTAGAAGCGGGGGGAGCCAAAAACATTCAGTACTTC. Translated: CASSLEAGGAKNIQYF.